This is a list of T cell receptor beta chains from one sample in a study of blood T cell repertoires in COVID-19. Measured with immunoSEQ multiplex PCR; TCRdb has only the in-frame clones, and not every one. The sample carries almost 200,000 clones, 85% recorded once. Sequencing used peripheral blood. These TCRs come from a man between 60 and 75 years old with COVID-19, enrolled during active disease. The CDR3 runs from the conserved cysteine through the conserved F or W. Fields, in order: clone size, D gene, V gene, J gene, CDR3 protein, CDR3 DNA. The D gene is left open where the match is weak. Where a row states a size, it is once, few, many or the class of an expanded clone; other rows omit it.

clone size: -
D gene: TRBD1
V gene: TRBV28
J gene: TRBJ2-7
CDR3 protein: CASSSSGTGIYEQYF
CDR3 DNA: TGTGCCAGCAGTTCCTCCGGGACAGGGATCTACGAGCAGTACTTC

clone size: -
D gene: -
V gene: TRBV7-2
J gene: TRBJ2-2
CDR3 protein: CASTTGTRGGELFF
CDR3 DNA: TGTGCCAGCACCACCGGGACAAGGGGCGGGGAGCTGTTTTTT

clone size: -
D gene: -
V gene: TRBV5-4
J gene: TRBJ1-4
CDR3 protein: CASSLDGANEKLFF
CDR3 DNA: TGTGCCAGCAGCTTGGACGGGGCTAATGAAAAACTGTTTTTT

clone size: -
D gene: TRBD1
V gene: TRBV13
J gene: TRBJ2-7
CDR3 protein: CASSLGRQGEYF
CDR3 DNA: TGTGCCAGCAGCTTAGGCCGACAGGGAGAGTACTTC

clone size: -
D gene: -
V gene: TRBV5-6
J gene: TRBJ1-1
CDR3 protein: CASSLPHRNTEAFF
CDR3 DNA: TGTGCCAGCAGCCTTCCACACAGGAACACTGAAGCTTTCTTT

clone size: few
D gene: -
V gene: TRBV19
J gene: TRBJ1-1
CDR3 protein: CASSIDPGLNTEAFF
CDR3 DNA: TGTGCCAGTAGTATAGATCCAGGGCTGAACACTGAAGCTTTCTTT

clone size: -
D gene: -
V gene: TRBV5-1
J gene: TRBJ2-2
CDR3 protein: CASAQVLNTGELFF
CDR3 DNA: TGCGCCAGCGCGCAGGTCCTGAACACCGGGGAGCTGTTTTTT

clone size: -
D gene: TRBD1
V gene: TRBV30
J gene: TRBJ2-1
CDR3 protein: CAWSPGQGSYNEQFF
CDR3 DNA: TGTGCCTGGAGCCCGGGACAGGGCTCCTACAATGAGCAGTTCTTC

clone size: -
D gene: -
V gene: TRBV9
J gene: TRBJ1-1
CDR3 protein: CASSSMDSFGAFF
CDR3 DNA: TGTGCCAGCAGCTCCATGGACAGTTTCGGGGCTTTCTTT

clone size: -
D gene: -
V gene: TRBV19
J gene: TRBJ1-5
CDR3 protein: CASSGQPSNQPQHF
CDR3 DNA: TGTGCCAGTAGTGGACAGCCTAGCAATCAGCCCCAGCATTTT

clone size: -
D gene: TRBD1
V gene: TRBV27
J gene: TRBJ2-1
CDR3 protein: CASSFTPGQYNEQFF
CDR3 DNA: TGTGCCAGCAGTTTCACCCCGGGACAGTACAATGAGCAGTTCTTC

clone size: -
D gene: TRBD1
V gene: TRBV9
J gene: TRBJ2-1
CDR3 protein: CASSPWTGAGEQFF
CDR3 DNA: TGTGCCAGCAGCCCATGGACAGGGGCAGGTGAGCAGTTCTTC

clone size: -
D gene: TRBD1
V gene: TRBV7-2
J gene: TRBJ1-2
CDR3 protein: CASSPTTGLYGYTF
CDR3 DNA: TGTGCCAGCAGCCCAACGACAGGGCTCTATGGCTACACCTTC

clone size: once
D gene: -
V gene: TRBV23-1
J gene: TRBJ1-2
CDR3 protein: CASSQSLEETNYGYTF
CDR3 DNA: TGCGCCAGCAGTCAATCACTAGAGGAGACCAACTATGGCTACACCTTC

clone size: -
D gene: -
V gene: TRBV19
J gene: TRBJ1-3
CDR3 protein: CASGTGNTIYF
CDR3 DNA: TGTGCCTCAGGGACTGGAAACACCATATATTTT

clone size: -
D gene: TRBD2
V gene: TRBV28
J gene: TRBJ2-1
CDR3 protein: CASRNQGGRGNEQFF
CDR3 DNA: TGTGCCAGCAGAAACCAAGGCGGGAGGGGGAATGAGCAGTTCTTC

clone size: once
D gene: TRBD1
V gene: TRBV19
J gene: TRBJ2-7
CDR3 protein: CASSSNRGSYEQYF
CDR3 DNA: TGTGCCAGTAGTTCCAACAGGGGGTCCTACGAGCAGTACTTC

clone size: -
D gene: -
V gene: TRBV2
J gene: TRBJ1-3
CDR3 protein: CASSSGDIQYSGNTIYF
CDR3 DNA: TGTGCCAGCAGTTCCGGGGACATCCAGTACTCTGGAAACACCATATATTTT

clone size: -
D gene: TRBD1
V gene: TRBV7-8
J gene: TRBJ1-4
CDR3 protein: CASSPRDRGNEKLFF
CDR3 DNA: TGTGCCAGCAGCCCTCGGGACAGGGGTAATGAAAAACTGTTTTTT

clone size: -
D gene: -
V gene: TRBV28
J gene: TRBJ2-5
CDR3 protein: CASSPPYFEYQETQYF
CDR3 DNA: TGTGCCAGCAGCCCCCCTTACTTCGAGTACCAAGAGACCCAGTACTTC

clone size: -
D gene: -
V gene: TRBV5-5
J gene: TRBJ1-4
CDR3 protein: CASSSLAGEEGEKLFF
CDR3 DNA: TGTGCCAGCAGCTCCCTGGCGGGGGAGGAGGGTGAAAAACTGTTTTTT

clone size: -
D gene: -
V gene: TRBV7-2
J gene: TRBJ2-5
CDR3 protein: CASSLRRGQETQYF
CDR3 DNA: TGTGCCAGCAGCCTAAGACGAGGCCAAGAGACCCAGTACTTC

clone size: once
D gene: -
V gene: TRBV28
J gene: TRBJ2-1
CDR3 protein: CASTERASSYNEQFF
CDR3 DNA: TGTGCCAGCACAGAGCGGGCTAGCTCCTACAATGAGCAGTTCTTC

clone size: -
D gene: -
V gene: TRBV7-9
J gene: TRBJ2-5
CDR3 protein: CASSSEETQYF
CDR3 DNA: TGTGCCAGCAGCTCTGAAGAGACCCAGTACTTC

clone size: -
D gene: -
V gene: TRBV19
J gene: TRBJ2-2
CDR3 protein: CASREQGNTGELFF
CDR3 DNA: TGTGCCAGTAGGGAACAGGGGAACACCGGGGAGCTGTTTTTT

clone size: -
D gene: TRBD1
V gene: TRBV29-1
J gene: TRBJ2-4
CDR3 protein: CSVFSTGEAKNIQYF
CDR3 DNA: TGCAGCGTTTTCTCGACAGGGGAGGCCAAAAACATTCAGTACTTC

clone size: -
D gene: -
V gene: TRBV7-2
J gene: TRBJ2-5
CDR3 protein: CASNSDRETQYF
CDR3 DNA: TGTGCCAGCAACTCGGACAGAGAGACCCAGTACTTC

clone size: -
D gene: -
V gene: TRBV5-1
J gene: TRBJ1-2
CDR3 protein: CASSLDGSNYGYTF
CDR3 DNA: TGCGCCAGCAGCTTGGACGGGAGTAACTATGGCTACACCTTC

clone size: -
D gene: TRBD1
V gene: TRBV30
J gene: TRBJ1-4
CDR3 protein: CAWAGTGAEKLFF
CDR3 DNA: TGTGCCTGGGCCGGGACAGGGGCTGAAAAACTGTTTTTT

clone size: -
D gene: -
V gene: TRBV4-3
J gene: TRBJ1-5
CDR3 protein: CASSQDEGGNQPQHF
CDR3 DNA: TGCGCCAGCAGCCAAGACGAGGGAGGCAATCAGCCCCAGCATTTT

clone size: -
D gene: -
V gene: TRBV30
J gene: TRBJ2-5
CDR3 protein: CAWNAGAETQYF
CDR3 DNA: TGTGCCTGGAATGCAGGGGCAGAGACCCAGTACTTC

clone size: -
D gene: TRBD2
V gene: TRBV28
J gene: TRBJ2-1
CDR3 protein: CASLPAGGPKNEQFF
CDR3 DNA: TGTGCCAGCCTACCAGCGGGAGGGCCAAAGAATGAGCAGTTCTTC

clone size: -
D gene: -
V gene: TRBV27
J gene: TRBJ2-3
CDR3 protein: CASSLTAPSGDTQYF
CDR3 DNA: TGTGCCAGCAGTTTGACGGCGCCGTCGGGGGATACGCAGTATTTT

clone size: -
D gene: -
V gene: TRBV18
J gene: TRBJ1-3
CDR3 protein: CASSPGTPSSGNTIYF
CDR3 DNA: TGTGCCAGCTCACCCGGGACTCCAAGCTCTGGAAACACCATATATTTT

clone size: -
D gene: -
V gene: TRBV12-3/TRBV12-4
J gene: TRBJ2-2
CDR3 protein: CASRTGPGGELFF
CDR3 DNA: TGTGCCAGCAGAACAGGGCCGGGCGGGGAGCTGTTTTTT

clone size: -
D gene: -
V gene: TRBV3-1/TRBV3-2
J gene: TRBJ2-7
CDR3 protein: CASSHTITSTSYEQYF
CDR3 DNA: TGTGCCAGCAGCCATACCATTACTAGCACTTCCTACGAGCAGTACTTC

clone size: -
D gene: -
V gene: TRBV4-3
J gene: TRBJ1-2
CDR3 protein: CASSLDMGYGYTF
CDR3 DNA: TGCGCCAGCAGCCTGGACATGGGGTATGGCTACACCTTC

clone size: -
D gene: TRBD1
V gene: TRBV5-6
J gene: TRBJ1-5
CDR3 protein: CASSLLGQGGSQHF
CDR3 DNA: TGTGCCAGCAGCTTGCTGGGACAGGGAGGGTCCCAGCATTTT

clone size: -
D gene: TRBD2
V gene: TRBV5-1
J gene: TRBJ2-7
CDR3 protein: CASRGGQIGEQYF
CDR3 DNA: TGCGCCAGCCGGGGGGGGCAGATTGGCGAGCAGTACTTC

clone size: -
D gene: -
V gene: TRBV14
J gene: TRBJ1-2
CDR3 protein: CASSPSGYGYTF
CDR3 DNA: TGTGCCAGCAGCCCCTCAGGCTATGGCTACACCTTC